Included here is one T cell receptor beta chain sequence, with context. These data belong to a study of blood T cell repertoires in COVID-19. Libraries were prepared by immunoSEQ multiplex PCR; TCRdb keeps only in-frame clonotypes and omits some of them. The data hold about 120,000 clones, with about 80% observed a single time. This clonotype was obtained from a man in his sixties with acute or convalescent COVID-19. The sequencing sample was made of peripheral blood.

The CDR3 nucleotides are TGTGCCAGCAGCCCGACAGGGGTGGCCGGAAACACCATATATTTT. Its translation: CASSPTGVAGNTIYF. The gene calls are TRBV11-2 and TRBJ1-3; 8 bases line up with TRBD1. J lost 4 bases, V lost 5 bases, and 7 bases had no gene match. The CDR3 has 15 residues. The germline gives CDR1 SGHAT, CDR2 FQNNGV. Filled out from reference TRBV11-2 and TRBJ1-3, the complete variable domain reads EAGVAQSPRYKIIEKRQSVAFWCNPISGHATLYWYQQILGQGPKLLIQFQNNGVVDDSQLPKDRFSAERLKGVDSTLKIQPAKLEDSAVYLCASSPTGVAGNTIYFGEGSWLTVV.